This TCR beta chain was documented in a study of memory CD4+ T cells and cytomegalovirus serostatus (dated by TCRdb to the late 2010s). Regarding the study in general: The cohort comprised some 35 healthy Belgian adults, 9 CMV seropositive and some 24 CMV seronegative. To replicate a published TCR-based CMV serostatus classifier, the researchers sequenced the CD4+ memory TCRbeta repertoires of a Belgian cohort whose cytomegalovirus serostatus was known. The investigation overall reported the following: CMV serostatus prediction reached a median bootstrapped AUC of 0.95 with the original framework and 0.91 with a US-trained random forest. Unlike the original study, which covered naive and memory CD4+ and CD8+ populations, the Belgian study sequenced only CD4+CD45RO+ memory cells. Of around 150 previously reported CMV-associated TCRbeta sequences, about 72 appeared in the CD4+ memory repertoires, each in one to five individuals. On the Belgian cohort, the classifier built on the original framework reached a median bootstrapped AUC of around 0.95, with a 95% CI of 0.76-1.00. The results were read as suggesting that the CMV-associated TCR signature is, for the most part, present in the CD4+ memory repertoire.

A FACSAria II was used to sort memory CD4+ T cells, defined as single viable CD3+CD4+CD8-CD45RO+ cells. To determine CMV serostatus, a Roche Elecsys assay was used that detects serum IgG against CMV pp150, pp28, p38 and p52. Following thawing, total CD4+ T cells were enriched through positive selection using CD4 magnetic microbeads. The samples came from a different study that was designed specifically to examine the CD4+ T cell memory repertoire. Peripheral blood mononuclear cells were isolated and cryopreserved following standard operating procedures; serum was stored at -80 °C. The staining relied on CD3-PerCP (BW264/56), CD4-APC (RPA-T4), CD45RO-PE (UCHT1) and CD8-Pacific Orange (3B5) antibodies, and Sytox blue was used to exclude non-viable cells. Details on this clone: Its antigen remains undetermined. Base-call qualities are not available, and no considerably larger clone is one nucleotide away.

Genomic DNA was extracted from sorted cells with the Quick-DNA Microprep Kit. Amplification of TCRbeta DNA was done with the immunoSEQ hsTCRbeta kit, following the protocol from the manufacturer. TCRbeta libraries were sequenced on an Illumina MiSeq instrument. The study's processing was this. Following removal of out-of-frame sequences, 2.4 million or so distinct TCRbeta sequences were retained, with an average of around 70,000 per individual. Two values were used to score each individual: the count of under 200 previously reported CMV-associated TCRbeta sequences and the total count of productive distinct TCRbeta sequences. A beta-binomial model was reimplemented in Python, and scikit-learn random forests with default parameters were trained on data from the US cohort. Classifier performance on the Belgian cohort was summarized as median AUC with percentile confidence intervals calculated over 10,000 bootstrap iterations. Entries here come from immuneACCESS through TCRdb and include only in-frame sequences with V and J called. Some clones fail to appear in such tables; in the studies checked, an unresolved V gene covers under half of the shortfall, and the cause of the remainder is unknown. The DNA gave D and trimming, while V, J and clone size come from that table. Present in this sample are more than 35,000 clones, around three quarters of which were seen just once. In total, the top ten clones hold 0.75% to 0.9% of the sample.

The germline V gene specifies SNHLY as CDR1 and FYNNEI as CDR2. From the cysteine up to the phenylalanine, the CDR3 has a length of 14 residues. The retained sequence is limited to the CDR3, 42 bases, with the frame set at the first base. Trimmed from V: 8 bases; trimmed from J: 7 bases; junction bases lacking a gene match: 5. The specimen was memory CD4+ T cells from blood. The chain was built from TRBV2 and TRBJ2-1, with 13 bases aligning to TRBD2. The sequence was collected from an adult in good health and CMV-seronegative. The DNA is TGTGCCAGCCAGACTAGCGGGGGGTGGAATGAGCAGTTCTTC. Its product reads: CASQTSGGWNEQFF.